The T cell receptor beta chain described here comes from a study of blood T cell repertoires in COVID-19. Sequencing used immunoSEQ multiplex PCR; TCRdb keeps in-frame clones, though not all of them. The sample shows 300,000 to 400,000 clones, 88% of them seen only once. Trimming shortened V by 5 bases and J by 0 bases, and 14 bases separated the two germline ends. From germline, CDR1 is SGHTS and CDR2 YDEGEE. The CDR3 is made up of 15 amino acids. This clone was seen more than once but under ten times. The origin of this receptor is a woman between 65 and 79 years old with COVID-19, enrolled during active disease. The J gene is TRBJ1-1, the V gene TRBV5-8; D unresolved. The sequenced material came from peripheral blood. CDR3 region: CASRRWRILNTEAFF. The CDR3 DNA follows: TGTGCCAGCAGACGCTGGCGGATACTGAACACTGAAGCTTTCTTT.